The table lists the clone carrying this T cell receptor beta chain with many counts. Its antigen is as yet unknown. The investigators amplified TCR beta CDR3 regions from RNA transcripts. Using the HTBI primer set, a first-round RT-PCR was run on the TCR CDR3. TCRdb ran MiXCR on the multiplex PCR reads and lists one entry per CDR3 protein. Of 500,000 to 600,000 distinct CDR3 sequences listed, about 43% are singletons. These data originate in a study of T cells in Graves' hyperthyroidism and ophthalmopathy. V gave up 6 bases and J gave up 1 base; unmatched junction bases: 8. This CDR3 spans 15 amino acids. Germline V lookup: CDR1 SGHAT, CDR2 FQNNGV. Study-wide points: Within blood appeared most thyroid clonotypes that had expanded above 0.001. The authors' 13 V-J model separated ophthalmopathy from stable hyperthyroidism.

The TCR comes from an adult woman with Graves' disease, either hyperthyroidism or ophthalmopathy (not recorded which). The sample was peripheral blood or thyroid tissue (not recorded which). The chain carries TRBV11-2 and TRBJ1-2; 7 nucleotides align to TRBD1. CDR3 coding DNA: TGTGCCAGCAGACACTTGGGACAGTATAACTATGGCTACACCTTC. Residues: CASRHLGQYNYGYTF.